A selection of T cell receptor beta chains follows, all from one sample in a study of beta chain features in type 1 diabetes. Using immunoSEQ multiplex PCR, the repertoire was profiled, and TCRdb retains in-frame clones only, with some absent. This sample has some 150,000 clones, with 40% to 55% found just once. The sequenced sample consisted of Tregs from blood. These receptors were obtained from a man aged 18 to 29 in good health. The CDR3 runs from the conserved cysteine through the conserved F or W. A D gene is named only where the DNA matches it firmly. Not every row has a clone size; where given, it reads once, few, many or a size class.

j_call,d_call,v_call,clone_size,cdr3_aa,cdr3_nt
TRBJ2-3,.,TRBV7-2,few,CASSLAYRATIASTDTQYF,TGTGCCAGCAGCTTAGCGTACAGGGCTACAATAGCTAGCACAGATACGCAGTATTTT
TRBJ1-5,.,TRBV4-1,.,CASSRRLEGQPQHF,TGCGCCAGCAGCCGACGCCTAGAAGGACAGCCCCAGCATTTT
TRBJ2-1,TRBD1,TRBV27,.,CASSFSGTARYDEQFF,TGTGCCAGCAGTTTCTCCGGGACAGCGAGATATGATGAGCAGTTCTTC
TRBJ2-3,TRBD2,TRBV30,.,CAWSRLAGGDTQYF,TGTGCCTGGAGTAGACTAGCGGGAGGAGATACGCAGTATTTT
TRBJ2-5,.,TRBV7-3,.,CASSPGGSLTGTQYF,TGTGCCAGCAGCCCCGGAGGCAGCCTAACCGGGACCCAGTACTTC
TRBJ1-1,TRBD1,TRBV28,.,CASSLPGQVDMNTEAFF,TGTGCCAGCAGCCTACCGGGACAGGTTGACATGAACACTGAAGCTTTCTTT
TRBJ1-6,.,TRBV7-2,.,CASSLNLQTNSPLHF,TGTGCCAGCAGCCTAAATCTGCAAACTAATTCACCCCTCCACTTT
TRBJ2-6,TRBD1,TRBV10-3,.,CAITSGTGWSGANVLTF,TGTGCCATCACTTCCGGGACAGGGTGGTCAGGGGCCAACGTCCTGACTTTC
TRBJ2-7,.,TRBV18,once,CASSIGVGYEQYF,TGTGCCAGCTCAATAGGGGTGGGCTACGAGCAGTACTTC
TRBJ2-7,TRBD1,TRBV7-2,.,CASSLQGQGAYEQYF,TGTGCCAGCAGCTTACAGGGACAGGGGGCCTACGAGCAGTACTTC
TRBJ1-6,TRBD1,TRBV27,.,CASSLSGQGNSPLHF,TGTGCCAGCAGTTTATCCGGACAGGGTAATTCACCCCTCCACTTT
TRBJ1-4,.,TRBV28,once,CASRVTEEKLFF,TGTGCCAGCAGAGTGACAGAGGAAAAACTGTTTTTT
TRBJ2-2,TRBD2,TRBV5-1,.,CASTLRLAGGMAGELFF,TGCGCCAGCACCTTGAGACTAGCGGGAGGGATGGCCGGGGAGCTGTTTTTT
TRBJ2-7,.,TRBV7-2,once,CASSLDLVVYEQYF,TGTGCCAGCAGCTTAGATCTAGTAGTCTACGAGCAGTACTTC
TRBJ2-1,TRBD1,TRBV7-2,few,CASSLAFLGQPQFF,TGTGCCAGCAGCTTAGCTTTTCTGGGACAGCCCCAGTTCTTC
TRBJ1-6,TRBD1,TRBV4-1,.,CASSPPGQINSPLHF,TGCGCCAGCAGCCCCCCGGGACAGATTAATTCACCCCTCCACTTT
TRBJ1-1,TRBD1,TRBV10-3,.,CAVYRGGTEAFF,TGTGCCGTCTACAGGGGGGGAACTGAAGCTTTCTTT
TRBJ2-1,.,TRBV5-1,.,CASSLDIYNEQFF,TGCGCCAGCAGCTTGGACATCTACAATGAGCAGTTCTTC
TRBJ2-1,TRBD2,TRBV29-1,.,CSVSGGSLRQFF,TGCAGCGTGTCCGGGGGGAGCCTGAGGCAGTTCTTC
TRBJ2-3,.,TRBV5-1,.,CASSLQWFVRPIPPSTDTQYF,TGCGCCAGCAGCTTGCAGTGGTTCGTCAGGCCAATTCCACCTAGCACAGATACGCAGTATTTT
TRBJ2-7,TRBD1,TRBV11-2,.,CASSNRGRDSYEQYF,TGTGCCAGCAGCAACAGGGGGCGGGATTCCTACGAGCAGTACTTC
TRBJ2-3,.,TRBV5-1,.,CASSGQGTDTQYF,TGCGCCAGCAGCGGGCAGGGCACAGATACGCAGTATTTT